Below, 3 T cell receptor beta chains from the same sample are listed, as sequenced in a study of beta chain features in type 1 diabetes. Study observations and caveats: Significant though moderate, a shortening of TCRB CDR3s appeared in all four CD4+ subsets of Type 1 diabetes patients.

Reverse transcribing all isolated RNA meant expressed TCRB transcripts were sequenced. Assay used: immunoSEQ multiplex PCR; TCRdb lists only in-frame clones, some missing. Of about 390,000 clones in the sample, roughly a tenth were seen once. Which antigens these TCRs recognize remains unknown. Sequencing used central memory CD4+ T cells from blood. These receptor sequences come from a man aged 25-40 years with type 1 diabetes.

This clone came up a few times. V and J are TRBV19 and TRBJ2-6; 8 nucleotides match TRBD1. The J segment lost 2 bases and the V segment lost 6 bases, leaving 3 bases of the junction unmatched. Germline V gene data show CDR1 as LNHDA and CDR2 as SQIVND (reference sequence). This CDR3 region has 15 residues. As DNA, the CDR3 is TGTGCCAGTAGCTTCAGGGGGCCTGGGGCCAACGTCCTGACTTTC. The encoded protein is CASSFRGPGANVLTF. Combining the CDR3 with reference TRBV19 and TRBJ2-6 gives the whole variable domain DGGITQSPKYLFRKEGQNVTLSCEQNLNHDAMYWYRQDPGQGLRLIYYSQIVNDFQKGDIAEGYSVSREKKESFPLTVTSAQKNPTAFYLCASSFRGPGANVLTFGAGSRLTVL.

This clone was observed a handful of times. The chain carries TRBV6-5 and TRBJ2-7, with 7 bases aligning to TRBD1. The length of the CDR3 is 15 residues. Unmatched junction bases numbered 7, after V lost 2 bases and J lost 3 bases. Germline assignment: CDR1 MNHEY and CDR2 SVGAGI. The CDR3 sequence is CASSYATGMGYEQYF. DNA for the CDR3: TGTGCCAGCAGTTACGCGACAGGGATGGGCTACGAGCAGTACTTC.

This clone has more than one count but fewer than ten. The chain employs TRBV6-6 and TRBJ1-1, with TRBD1 matching over 7 bases. There are 16 residues in the CDR3. V was clipped by 4 bases and J by 6 bases; unmatched bases: 14. Germline-derived CDR1 and CDR2 are MNHNY and SVGAGI (reference sequence). CDR3 nucleotides: TGTGCCAGCAGTTCCCTGACAGGGTATAGTGTCCCTGAAGCTTTCTTT. It specifies CASSSLTGYSVPEAFF.